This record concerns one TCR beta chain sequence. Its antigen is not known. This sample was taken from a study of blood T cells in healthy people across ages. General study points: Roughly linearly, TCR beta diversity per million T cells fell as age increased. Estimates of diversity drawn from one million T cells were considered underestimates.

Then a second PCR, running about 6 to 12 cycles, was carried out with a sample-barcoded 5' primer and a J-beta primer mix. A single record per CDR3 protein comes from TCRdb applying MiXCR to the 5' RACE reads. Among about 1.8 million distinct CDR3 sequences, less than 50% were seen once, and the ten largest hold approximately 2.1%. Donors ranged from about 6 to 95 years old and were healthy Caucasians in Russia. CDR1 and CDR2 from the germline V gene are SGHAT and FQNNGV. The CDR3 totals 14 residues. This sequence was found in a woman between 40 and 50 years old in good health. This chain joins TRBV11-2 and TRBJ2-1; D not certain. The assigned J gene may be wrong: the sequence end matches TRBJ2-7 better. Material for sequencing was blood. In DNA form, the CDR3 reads TGTGCCAGCAGCTCCGCCGGGTCCTACAATGAGCAGTACTTC. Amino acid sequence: CASSSAGSYNEQYF.